These 18 T cell receptor beta chains share one sample of origin, sequenced in a study of T cells in Graves' hyperthyroidism and ophthalmopathy. RNA transcripts gave rise to amplified TCR beta CDR3 regions. During a first-round RT-PCR of the TCR CDR3, the HTBI primer set was used. Via MiXCR, TCRdb re-called the multiplex PCR reads, giving one row per CDR3 protein. The sample carries roughly 650,000 distinct CDR3 sequences, 16% recorded once. Material: blood. These TCRs come from a woman in her thirties or forties with Graves' ophthalmopathy.

This clonotype has just a few counts. The rearrangement joins TRBV19 to TRBJ2-2; D is perhaps TRBD1 or TRBD2 (5 bases each). Looked up from germline, CDR1 is LNHDA and CDR2 is SQIVND (reference sequence). Deletions cut 7 bases from V and 4 bases from J, with 16 bases between. CDR3 length: 15 amino acids. This CDR3 reads CASTGPTGLTGELFF. The CDR3 nucleotides read TGTGCCAGTACCGGCCCCACAGGACTCACCGGGGAGCTGTTTTTT.

This clonotype was observed a handful of times. DNA for the CDR3: TGTGCCAGCAGACCTCGGACAGGGGGTTCACCCCTCCACTTT. Its translation is CASRPRTGGSPLHF. V usage is TRBV6-2 or TRBV6-3 and J usage is TRBJ1-6; TRBD1 aligns across 10 bases. The ends lost 6 bases at V and 9 bases at J; junction bases unmatched: 5. The CDR3 totals 14 residues. Germline CDR1 is MNHEY and CDR2 is SVGEGT.

This clonotype has only a few counts. The chain couples TRBV27 to TRBJ2-5; D gene unclear. Per the germline V gene, CDR1 is MNHEY and CDR2 is SMNVEV (reference sequence). The ends were cut back, 2 bases at V and 6 bases at J, with 10 bases in the middle. The CDR3 consists of 13 residues. The CDR3 protein is CASSLGVRQTQYF. CDR3 nucleotides: TGTGCCAGCAGTTTAGGGGTTCGTCAGACCCAGTACTTC.

In nucleotides, the CDR3 is TGTGCCAGCTGTACGCGATCTACCTACAATGAGCAGTTCTTC. Its translation is CASCTRSTYNEQFF. The V and J genes are TRBV6-2 or TRBV6-3 and TRBJ2-1; D is uncertain. Between the trimmed V and J ends, which lost 8 bases and 2 bases, there was a span of 13 bases. The CDR3 has 14 residues. Germline V gives CDR1 MNHEY, CDR2 SVGEGT.

This clonotype was found many times. The chain links TRBV20-1 to TRBJ2-5; D uncertain. Germline CDR1 reads DFQATT; CDR2 reads SNEGSKA (reference sequence). The CDR3 is made up of 14 amino acids. V lost 1 base, J lost 0 bases, and 9 bases lay in between. The CDR3 nucleotides read TGCAGTGCTAGAGGGTCACAGCACCAAGAGACCCAGTACTTC. It yields the protein CSARGSQHQETQYF.

The genes are TRBV3-1 and TRBJ2-3, with 12 bases lining up with TRBD2. Germline values: CDR1 LGHDT, CDR2 YNNKEL (reference sequence). This CDR3 comprises 18 residues. Trimming cost V 1 base and J 0 bases; bases outside gene matches: 5. The CDR3 DNA follows: TGTGCCAGCAGCCAAGTTCTAGGGACTAGCGGGAGCACAGATACGCAGTATTTT. Encoded protein: CASSQVLGTSGSTDTQYF.

This clonotype was observed a few times. An end of the junction does not agree with germline; a read error may underlie this. This rearrangement joins TRBV2 to TRBJ2-4; D is uncertain. The V gene's germline CDR1 is SNHLY and CDR2 FYNNEI. This CDR3 is 11 amino acids long. CDR3 loop: CAGRAKNIQYF. CDR3 nucleotide sequence: TGTGCCGGCAGAGCCAAAAACATTCAGTACTTC. Drawing the rest from reference TRBV2 and TRBJ2-4, the complete variable domain is EPEVTQTPSHQVTQMGQEVILRCVPISNHLYFYWYRQILGQKVEFLVSFYNNEISEKSEIFDDQFSVERPDGSNFTLKIRSTKLEDSAMYFCAGRAKNIQYFGAGTRLSVL.

The CDR3 sequence is CASSLMGLAATGELFF. DNA for the CDR3: TGTGCCAGCAGCTTAATGGGACTAGCGGCCACCGGGGAGCTGTTTTTT. The chain is built from TRBV7-3 and TRBJ2-2; TRBD2 matches at 11 bases. This CDR3 has 16 amino acids. Germline values: CDR1 SGHTA, CDR2 FQGTGA. After removal of 1 base from V and 4 bases from J, the junction contained 2 bases not matched to a gene.

The chain links TRBV30 to TRBJ1-5; 7 nucleotides line up with TRBD1. Per the germline V gene, CDR1 is GTSNPN and CDR2 is SVGIG (reference sequence). Germline trimming cut 2 bases from V and 6 bases from J; bases unmatched to any gene: 4. This CDR3 has 13 amino acids. The CDR3 reads CAWSKGAGQPQHF. CDR3 in DNA: TGTGCCTGGAGTAAGGGGGCAGGTCAGCCCCAGCATTTT.

This chain's CDR3 is CASSLDRRGRSQHF. The CDR3 region has the DNA TGTGCCAGCAGCCTAGACCGGCGCGGTAGGTCCCAGCATTTT. This chain links TRBV6-1 with TRBJ1-5; D ambiguous. The CDR3 loop spans 14 amino acids. Per the germline V gene, CDR1 is MNHNS and CDR2 is SASEGT. V was trimmed by 6 bases and J by 11 bases, leaving 20 bases between them.

Ten or more counts support this clonotype. V usage is TRBV2 and J usage is TRBJ2-1, with D possibly TRBD2 on 6 matching bases. V was clipped by 3 bases and J by 6 bases, with 15 bases between them. CDR3 length: 15 amino acids. CDR1 and CDR2 from the germline V gene are SNHLY and FYNNEI. CDR3 protein: CASSEQRGGFNEQFF. In DNA form, the CDR3 reads TGTGCCAGCAGTGAGCAAAGGGGAGGTTTCAATGAGCAGTTCTTC.

This clonotype has more than one count but fewer than ten. V usage is TRBV20-1 and J usage is TRBJ2-3; D is possibly TRBD2 (5 bases). This CDR3 contains 14 residues. Germline CDR1 DFQATT, CDR2 SNEGSKA (reference sequence). Trimming took 2 bases from V and 3 from J, leaving 12 bases between them. This CDR3 reads CSARRSGVTDTQYF. The CDR3, as DNA: TGCAGTGCTAGAAGGTCCGGGGTTACAGATACGCAGTATTTT.

This clonotype has more than one count but fewer than ten. The V call is TRBV18, the J call TRBJ2-1, with D unclear. V was clipped by 2 bases and J by 0 bases, with 11 bases between them. CDR3 size: 16 residues. From germline, CDR1 is KGHSH and CDR2 LQKENI. The CDR3 bases are TGTGCCAGCTCACCAACAAGGTCCTACTCCTACAATGAGCAGTTCTTC. This gives the protein CASSPTRSYSYNEQFF.

The chain links TRBV20-1 to TRBJ1-4, with a weak D call TRBD1 (5 bases). CDR1 is DFQATT and CDR2 is SNEGSKA in the germline V gene (reference sequence). This CDR3 has 13 amino acids. V was cut by 3 bases and J by 5 bases, with 10 bases left in between. CDR3 bases: TGCAGTGCTAGGGGGGGGGACAATGAAAAACTGTTTTTT. Translated, it gives CSARGGDNEKLFF.

This clonotype has ten or more counts. This chain links TRBV27 with TRBJ2-3; TRBD2 matches at 7 bases. This CDR3 is 14 amino acids long. Trimming took 2 bases from V and 5 from J; bases not matched to a gene: 4. CDR1 MNHEY and CDR2 SMNVEV come from the germline V gene (reference sequence). The CDR3 here is CASSLAGAGDTQYF. CDR3 DNA: TGTGCCAGCAGTTTAGCGGGAGCGGGAGATACGCAGTATTTT.

This clonotype was recorded many times. The chain couples TRBV5-5 to TRBJ2-2; D remains unclear. Per the germline V gene, CDR1 is SGHKS and CDR2 is YYEKEE (reference sequence). V was shortened by 0 bases and J by 4 bases, with 4 bases between the two germline ends. The CDR3 covers 13 residues. DNA of the CDR3: TGTGCCAGCAGCTTGGGGGCCACCGGGGAGCTGTTTTTT. The encoded protein is CASSLGATGELFF.

This clonotype was detected many times. The gene calls are TRBV5-1 and TRBJ1-1, with a tentative D call TRBD1 (5 bases). Trimming removed 1 base from V and 4 bases from J, with 14 bases in between. This CDR3 region has 15 residues. In germline, CDR1 is SGHRS, CDR2 YFSETQ. CDR3 sequence reads: CASSLIAWGGTEAFF. CDR3 DNA sequence: TGCGCCAGCAGCTTGATAGCATGGGGGGGCACTGAAGCTTTCTTT.

This clonotype was detected only a few times. The chain uses TRBV4-1 and TRBJ2-7, with D perhaps given as TRBD1 or TRBD2 (7 bases each). The V and J ends lost 2 bases and 2 bases respectively, with 13 bases between them. CDR3 length: 15 residues. Germline assignment: CDR1 MGHRA and CDR2 YSYEKL. As DNA, the CDR3 is TGCGCCAGCAGCCAAAGGGGGGGACAGACCTACGAGCAGTACTTC. It yields the protein CASSQRGGQTYEQYF.